The present entry profiles one T cell receptor beta chain with its context. Its target is not known. Being one base from a much bigger clone, this may be a read error. The lymph nodes were axillary draining lymph nodes from breast cancer patients. The data stem from a study of breast tumors, draining lymph nodes, adjacent tissues. A single record per CDR3 protein comes from TCRdb applying MiXCR to the multiplex PCR reads. Of 290,000 or so distinct CDR3 sequences listed, more than 30% are singletons. Germline CDR1 reads SGHRS; CDR2 reads YFSETQ. This CDR3 is 13 amino acids long. Study results and limitations: Data fit most tumor T cells coming from lymph node, expanding in tumor. Tumor TCR diversity was below lymph nodes but above nontumor tissue.

This receptor was identified in a female donor with breast cancer. Some clones in this sample may be carry-over from other donors' samples. What was sequenced was axillary lymph node tissue. The rearrangement joins TRBV5-1 to TRBJ2-7; TRBD2 is a possible D gene (7 bases). The CDR3 region has the DNA TGCGCCAGCAGCTTCGGGGGGCGGAACGACCAGTACTTC. Residues: CASSFGGRNDQYF. The complete variable domain, with remaining parts taken from reference TRBV5-1 and TRBJ2-7, reads KAGVTQTPRYLIKTRGQQVTLSCSPISGHRSVSWYQQTPGQGLQFLFEYFSETQRNKGNFPGRFSGRQFSNSRSEMNVSTLELGDSALYLCASSFGGRNDQYFGPGTRLTVT.